What follows are 32 T cell receptor beta chains derived from one specimen sequenced in a study of T cells in localized non-small cell lung cancer. Sequencing used immunoSEQ multiplex PCR; TCRdb keeps in-frame clones, though not all of them. The sample holds about 1,400 clones, roughly 34% seen once. The sequencing here drew on lung tumor tissue, taken before any cancer treatment. The receptor source for this set is a man aged 35 to 69 with stage II lung adenocarcinoma.

This chain joins TRBV29-1 and TRBJ2-7; 10 positions agree with TRBD2. Germline-derived CDR1 and CDR2 are SQVTM and ANQGSEA. The CDR3 sequence is 15 residues long. With V trimmed by 6 bases and J by 2 bases, 10 bases remained unmatched. This CDR3 is CSVPSGLAPTYEQYF. The CDR3 coding sequence is TGCAGCGTACCGTCGGGACTAGCGCCCACCTACGAGCAGTACTTC.

This chain links TRBV25-1 with TRBJ2-1, with 7 bases that match TRBD2. The V segment lost 7 bases and the J segment 10 bases; nucleotides outside the gene matches: 10. The germline CDR1 and CDR2 sequences are MGHDK and SYGVNS. CDR3 length equals 13 residues. The CDR3 bases are TGTGCCAGCACTCCCGAGTGGGGAGGGGAGCAGTTCTTC. This translates into CASTPEWGGEQFF. Full variable domain (outside the CDR3, taken from reference TRBV25-1 and TRBJ2-1): EADIYQTPRYLVIGTGKKITLECSQTMGHDKMYWYQQDPGMELHLIHYSYGVNSTEKGDLSSESTVSRIRTEHFPLTLESARPSHTSQYLCASTPEWGGEQFFGPGTRLTVL.

This chain links TRBV18 with TRBJ1-1; D unclear. The germline V gene has CDR1 KGHSH and CDR2 LQKENI. V dropped 3 bases and J dropped 6 bases, with 11 bases sitting between them. The CDR3 spans 13 residues. The CDR3 DNA is TGTGCCAGCTCACCCTCGACCGGGGCTGAAGCTTTCTTT. Translating gives CASSPSTGAEAFF.

By frequency in the sample, this clone is medium-sized (0.01 to 0.1%). The rearrangement links TRBV11-3 to TRBJ2-2; tentatively, D is TRBD2 (6 bases). The length of the CDR3 is 14 residues. Germline V CDR1 and CDR2: SGHNT, YENEEA. Trimming stripped 3 bases from V and 5 bases from J, with 10 bases between. CDR3 nucleotides: TGTGCCAGCAGCTTCGGGGGAGGAACCGGGGAGCTGTTTTTT. Protein product: CASSFGGGTGELFF. The full variable domain, completed using reference TRBV11-3 and TRBJ2-2, is EAGVVQSPRYKIIEKKQPVAFWCNPISGHNTLYWYLQNLGQGPELLIRYENEEAVDDSQLPKDRFSAERLKGVDSTLKIQPAELGDSAVYLCASSFGGGTGELFFGEGSRLTVL.

This chain links TRBV29-1 with TRBJ1-2, with 7 bases identical to TRBD1. CDR1 and CDR2 (germline): SQVTM, ANQGSEA. The CDR3 has 14 residues. Trimming cost V 1 base and J 4 bases; bases outside gene matches: 6. The CDR3 DNA follows: TGCAGCGTTGAAGCAAGCGACAGGGTCTATGGCTACACCTTC. This sequence encodes CSVEASDRVYGYTF.

This clone showed up just a few times. The read terminates 1 residue ahead of where the CDR3 ends, so the germline J gene completes it. The chain has TRBV10-3 and TRBJ2-5; TRBD2 matches 10 bases. The CDR3 length is 16 residues. Germline V lookup: CDR1 ENHRY, CDR2 SYGVKD. With 1 base clipped from V and 2 bases from J, the junction kept 4 bases outside the gene matches. The part of the CDR3 DNA that was read is TGTGCCATCAGTGAGTTCGGACTAGCGGCTCAAGAGACCCAGTAC. It yields the protein CAISEFGLAAQETQY. The complete CDR3 protein is CAISEFGLAAQETQYF.

The chain has TRBV18 and TRBJ1-2, with 12 bases fitting TRBD1. This CDR3 comprises 15 residues. V shed 3 bases and J 5 bases; nucleotides not matched to a gene: 4. Looked up from germline, CDR1 is KGHSH and CDR2 is LQKENI. The CDR3 loop is CASSPGQGALYGYTF. The CDR3 nucleotides are TGTGCCAGCTCACCGGGACAGGGGGCCTTATATGGCTACACCTTC.

Here the CDR3 reads CASLLSNEKLFF. Here the CDR3 DNA reads TGTGCCAGCCTCCTTTCTAATGAAAAACTGTTTTTT. V and J are TRBV2 and TRBJ1-4; D is undetermined. The CDR3 is 12 residues long. V shed 8 bases and J shed 3 bases, with 7 bases lying between them. Germline CDR1 is SNHLY and CDR2 is FYNNEI.

In this sample, this clone turned up a few times. V and J are TRBV6-8 and TRBJ1-1, with 7 bases aligning to TRBD1. The germline gives CDR1 MNHGY, CDR2 SAAAGT. V lost 5 bases and J lost 6; bases outside the gene matches: 9. The CDR3 extends over 14 amino acids. Here the CDR3 DNA reads TGTGCCAGCAGTGTCCCAAACAGGGGCGCTGAAGCTTTCTTT. Protein: CASSVPNRGAEAFF.

The chain is built from TRBV18 and TRBJ2-7; no clear D. V was trimmed by 6 bases and J by 2 bases, leaving 8 bases between them. Germline V gene lookup returns CDR1 KGHSH and CDR2 LQKENI. The CDR3 has 12 amino acids. The CDR3 loop reads CASSRTAYEQYF. The CDR3 coding sequence is TGTGCCAGCTCGCGAACAGCCTACGAGCAGTACTTC.

This clone was seen a few times. J is TRBJ2-3 and V is TRBV11-3, with a weak D call TRBD2 (5 bases). Per germline, CDR1 SGHNT and CDR2 YENEEA. With 3 bases removed from V and 2 bases from J, the gap between germline ends came to 12 bases. There are 15 residues in the CDR3. As DNA, the CDR3 is TGTGCCAGCAGCTTCGGAGGAAGAAACACAGATACGCAGTATTTT. Residues: CASSFGGRNTDTQYF.

In this sample, this clone turned up a few times. The genes are TRBV5-1 and TRBJ2-1; D might be TRBD1 or TRBD2, each matching 5 bases. This CDR3 is built from 14 residues. Deletions cut 0 bases from V and 8 bases from J, with 12 bases between. Germline-derived CDR1 and CDR2 are SGHRS and YFSETQ. The CDR3 DNA reads TGCGCCAGCAGCTTGGAGGGACCCGGGGATGAGCAGTTCTTC. This codes for CASSLEGPGDEQFF.

This clone ranks as medium-sized. The chain couples TRBV11-3 to TRBJ2-2, with 7 bases aligning to TRBD2. Germline assignment: CDR1 SGHNT and CDR2 YENEEA. This CDR3 contains 18 residues. The trim removed 5 bases at V and 6 bases at J, leaving 18 bases unmatched. DNA of the CDR3: TGTGCCAGCAGCCAATCCGGCAGCGGGGAGGGTAGCGCCGGGGAGCTGTTTTTT. Encoded protein: CASSQSGSGEGSAGELFF. The whole variable domain, remainder taken from reference TRBV11-3 and TRBJ2-2, is EAGVVQSPRYKIIEKKQPVAFWCNPISGHNTLYWYLQNLGQGPELLIRYENEEAVDDSQLPKDRFSAERLKGVDSTLKIQPAELGDSAVYLCASSQSGSGEGSAGELFFGEGSRLTVL.

The chain has TRBV19 and TRBJ2-5; D uncertain. Germline CDR1 and CDR2: LNHDA and SQIVND (reference sequence). CDR3 length: 12 amino acids. V dropped 6 bases and J dropped 4 bases, with 9 bases sitting between them. Here the CDR3 DNA reads TGTGCCAGTAGCAGTCCCCTAGAGACCCAGTACTTC. Amino acids: CASSSPLETQYF. Filled out from reference TRBV19 and TRBJ2-5, the complete variable domain reads DGGITQSPKYLFRKEGQNVTLSCEQNLNHDAMYWYRQDPGQGLRLIYYSQIVNDFQKGDIAEGYSVSREKKESFPLTVTSAQKNPTAFYLCASSSPLETQYFGPGTRLLVL.

This clone has a handful of counts. The CDR3 DNA reads TGTGCCAGCGCCAACCTGGGTGGAAACACCATATATTTT. Its protein is CASANLGGNTIYF. The chain is built from TRBV14 and TRBJ1-3, with D uncertain. Looked up from germline, CDR1 is SGHDN and CDR2 is FVKESK. The CDR3 sequence is 13 residues long. Trimming took off 8 bases at V and 3 bases at J, with 11 bases between the two ends.

This clone came up a few times. The gene calls are TRBV11-3 and TRBJ1-3, with a weak D call TRBD1 (5 bases). V was clipped by 2 bases and J by 2 bases, with 7 bases between them. The CDR3 runs to 14 residues. Germline CDR1 is SGHNT and CDR2 is YENEEA. The CDR3 sequence: CASSLRDAGNTIYF. The CDR3 nucleotides read TGTGCCAGCAGCTTAAGGGACGCTGGAAACACCATATATTTT.

This chain links TRBV19 with TRBJ1-4, with TRBD1 as a possible D gene (5 bases). The V end was cut by 1 base, the J end by 7 bases, with 10 bases between. The CDR3 is 14 residues long. Looked up from germline, CDR1 is LNHDA and CDR2 is SQIVND (reference sequence). CDR3 nucleotides: TGTGCCAGTAGTATAGCGGCGGGACCTGAAAAACTGTTTTTT. Protein: CASSIAAGPEKLFF. Based on the CDR3 plus reference TRBV19 and TRBJ1-4, the full variable domain is DGGITQSPKYLFRKEGQNVTLSCEQNLNHDAMYWYRQDPGQGLRLIYYSQIVNDFQKGDIAEGYSVSREKKESFPLTVTSAQKNPTAFYLCASSIAAGPEKLFFGSGTQLSVL.

By share, this clone ranks as large (0.1 to 1%). The chain couples TRBV11-3 to TRBJ2-2; TRBD2 aligns across 8 bases. The CDR3 is 16 residues long. The germline gives CDR1 SGHNT, CDR2 YENEEA. J gave up 5 bases and V 3 bases, and 8 bases lay outside the gene matches. The CDR3 is CASSLEAGVGTGELFF. CDR3 in DNA: TGTGCCAGCAGCTTGGAAGCGGGAGTGGGAACCGGGGAGCTGTTTTTT.

The rearrangement links TRBV6-8 to TRBJ1-2; 7 bases map to TRBD1. The trim removed 8 bases at V and 4 bases at J, leaving 7 bases unmatched. The CDR3 has 13 amino acids. Germline-derived CDR1 and CDR2 are MNHGY and SAAAGT. CDR3 amino acids: CASAETGAYGYTF. DNA of the CDR3: TGTGCCAGCGCCGAAACAGGGGCCTATGGCTACACCTTC.

This clone turned up a few times. V is TRBV14 and J is TRBJ2-7, with TRBD1 matching 11 bases. This CDR3 is 14 amino acids long. The germline CDR1 and CDR2 sequences are SGHDN and FVKESK. V was pared by 4 bases and J by 3 bases, with 2 bases of the junction left unmatched. The CDR3 region has the DNA TGTGCCAGCAGCCCGGACAGGGGGCACTACGAGCAGTACTTC. Its translation: CASSPDRGHYEQYF.

The rearrangement uses TRBV6-8 and TRBJ2-1; 8 nucleotides agree with TRBD2. The CDR3 runs to 15 residues. CDR1 and CDR2 from the germline V gene are MNHGY and SAAAGT. V gave up 5 bases and J gave up 1 base; unmatched junction bases: 4. The CDR3 spells CASSRSGISYNEQFF. The CDR3 region has the DNA TGTGCCAGCAGTCGTAGCGGGATTTCCTACAATGAGCAGTTCTTC.

The chain is built from TRBV18 and TRBJ2-5; no reliable D call. The CDR3 is 14 residues long. Per germline, CDR1 KGHSH and CDR2 LQKENI. The V gene lost 6 bases and the J gene lost 3 bases, with 14 bases spanning the gap. CDR3 nucleotide sequence: TGTGCCAGCTCCCTTATGAATGAGAAAGAGACCCAGTACTTC. Protein sequence: CASSLMNEKETQYF.

This clone was found a few times. The chain employs TRBV11-3 and TRBJ1-2; 7 bases are shared with TRBD1. Germline trimming cut 5 bases from V and 4 bases from J; bases unmatched to any gene: 10. Germline-derived CDR1 and CDR2 are SGHNT and YENEEA. CDR3 length equals 15 residues. CDR3 sequence reads: CASSLGQVLSYGYTF. The CDR3 DNA is TGTGCCAGCAGCCTAGGACAGGTGCTGTCCTATGGCTACACCTTC.

The chain is built from TRBV29-1 and TRBJ1-1; 7 bases are shared with TRBD1. Per germline, CDR1 SQVTM and CDR2 ANQGSEA. The trim removed 2 bases at V and 5 bases at J, leaving 11 bases unmatched. There are 15 residues in the CDR3. The CDR3: CSVELRGRGGTEAFF. The CDR3 DNA follows: TGCAGCGTTGAATTGAGAGGCAGGGGGGGGACTGAAGCTTTCTTT.

This clone has only a few counts. The chain uses TRBV4-1 and TRBJ2-2, with D possibly being TRBD2 (6 bases). V was pared by 2 bases and J by 6 bases, with 16 bases between. The CDR3 covers 16 residues. Germline V gives CDR1 MGHRA, CDR2 YSYEKL. The CDR3 DNA sequence: TGCGCCAGCAGCCAATCCGTCGGGAGCGAGGCCGGGGAGCTGTTTTTT. As protein: CASSQSVGSEAGELFF.

This clone is judged medium-sized. V gene TRBV9 combines with J gene TRBJ2-7; D might be TRBD1 (6 bases). CDR1 is SGDLS and CDR2 is YYNGEE in the germline V gene. CDR3 length: 13 residues. V shed 4 bases and J shed 9 bases, with 17 bases lying between them. The CDR3 protein is CASSPGATSLQYF. The CDR3, as DNA: TGTGCCAGCAGCCCAGGGGCCACTAGTCTGCAGTACTTC.

The V and J genes are TRBV9 and TRBJ2-1; D is undetermined. V lost 3 bases to trimming and J lost 7 bases, with 17 bases between them. The CDR3 contains 15 residues. Germline assignment: CDR1 SGDLS and CDR2 YYNGEE. In DNA, the CDR3 is TGTGCCAGCAGCGAGAGCCCGGGTCCAGTGAATGAGCAGTTCTTC. This codes for CASSESPGPVNEQFF.

There are a few counts of this clone. The chain recombines TRBV11-3 with TRBJ2-7; 7 bases map to TRBD2. The J segment lost 3 bases and the V segment lost 4 bases, leaving 6 bases of the junction unmatched. The CDR3 covers 14 residues. Germline values: CDR1 SGHNT, CDR2 YENEEA. CDR3 amino acids: CASSSGLGYYEQYF. For the CDR3, the DNA is TGTGCCAGCAGCTCCGGACTAGGGTACTACGAGCAGTACTTC.

This clone has more than one count but fewer than ten. The rearrangement uses TRBV9 and TRBJ2-3, with a weak D call TRBD2 (6 bases). Trimming removed 0 bases at V and 5 bases at J, with 13 bases between. The CDR3 is made up of 15 amino acids. In germline, CDR1 is SGDLS, CDR2 YYNGEE. Here the CDR3 reads CASSVDSGSLDTQYF. The CDR3 DNA reads as TGTGCCAGCAGCGTAGATAGCGGAAGTTTAGATACGCAGTATTTT.

This clone was counted only a few times. This chain uses TRBV4-1 with TRBJ1-2, with D tentatively TRBD1 (6 bases). V dropped 1 base and J dropped 6 bases, with 18 bases sitting between them. The germline CDR1 and CDR2 sequences are MGHRA and YSYEKL. The CDR3 length is 16 residues. Here the CDR3 reads CASSQAARYKGDGYTF. The CDR3 DNA follows: TGCGCCAGCAGCCAAGCAGCTCGTTATAAGGGGGATGGCTACACCTTC.

The rearrangement uses TRBV9 and TRBJ1-2, with D perhaps matching TRBD1 (5 bases). V dropped 5 bases and J dropped 8 bases, with 22 bases sitting between them. CDR1 and CDR2 (germline): SGDLS, YYNGEE. The CDR3 extends over 15 amino acids. The CDR3, as DNA: TGTGCCAGCAGTGAACGATCGGGACGAAGAGGGGGCTACACCTTC. This translates into CASSERSGRRGGYTF.

This clone was observed a few times. The rearrangement joins TRBV11-3 to TRBJ1-1, with 11 bases lining up with TRBD1. CDR1 is SGHNT, CDR2 YENEEA, per germline. This CDR3 contains 16 residues. Trimming at V came to 5 bases and at J to 3 bases, leaving 8 bases not matched to a gene. CDR3 loop: CASSEGQGVEDTEAFF. The CDR3 nucleotides are TGTGCCAGCAGCGAGGGACAGGGGGTGGAGGACACTGAAGCTTTCTTT. Variable domain in full (rest from reference TRBV11-3 and TRBJ1-1): EAGVVQSPRYKIIEKKQPVAFWCNPISGHNTLYWYLQNLGQGPELLIRYENEEAVDDSQLPKDRFSAERLKGVDSTLKIQPAELGDSAVYLCASSEGQGVEDTEAFFGQGTRLTVV.